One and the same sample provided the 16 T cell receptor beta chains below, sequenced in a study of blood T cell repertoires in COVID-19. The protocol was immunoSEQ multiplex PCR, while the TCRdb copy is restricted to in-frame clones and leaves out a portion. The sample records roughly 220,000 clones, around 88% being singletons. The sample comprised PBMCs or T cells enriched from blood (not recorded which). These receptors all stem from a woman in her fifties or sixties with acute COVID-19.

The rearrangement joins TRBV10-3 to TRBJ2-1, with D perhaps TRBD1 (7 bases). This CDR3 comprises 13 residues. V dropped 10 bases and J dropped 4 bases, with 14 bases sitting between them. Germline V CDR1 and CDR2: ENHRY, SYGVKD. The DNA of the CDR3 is TGTGCCACTGGAGGGACAGCATACAATGAGCAGTTCTTC. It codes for CATGGTAYNEQFF.

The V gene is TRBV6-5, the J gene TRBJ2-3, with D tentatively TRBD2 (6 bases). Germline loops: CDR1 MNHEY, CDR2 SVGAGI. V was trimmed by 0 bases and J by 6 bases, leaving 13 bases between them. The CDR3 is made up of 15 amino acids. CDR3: CASSYSAGPRDTQYF. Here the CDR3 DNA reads TGTGCCAGCAGTTACTCTGCGGGGCCCAGGGATACGCAGTATTTT.

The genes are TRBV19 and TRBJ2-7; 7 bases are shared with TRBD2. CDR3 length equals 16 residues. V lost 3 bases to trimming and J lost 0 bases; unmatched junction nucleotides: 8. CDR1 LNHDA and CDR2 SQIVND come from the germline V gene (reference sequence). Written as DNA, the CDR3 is TGTGCCAGTAGTATGGGGCTAGCGGCCAGCTCCTACGAGCAGTACTTC. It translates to CASSMGLAASSYEQYF.

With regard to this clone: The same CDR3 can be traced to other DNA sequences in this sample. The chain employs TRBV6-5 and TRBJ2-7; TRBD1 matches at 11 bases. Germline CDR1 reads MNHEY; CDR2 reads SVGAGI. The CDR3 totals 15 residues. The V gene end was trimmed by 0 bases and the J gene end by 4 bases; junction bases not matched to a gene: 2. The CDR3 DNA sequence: TGTGCCAGCAGTTACTCCGGACAGGGGGCATACGAGCAGTACTTC. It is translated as CASSYSGQGAYEQYF.

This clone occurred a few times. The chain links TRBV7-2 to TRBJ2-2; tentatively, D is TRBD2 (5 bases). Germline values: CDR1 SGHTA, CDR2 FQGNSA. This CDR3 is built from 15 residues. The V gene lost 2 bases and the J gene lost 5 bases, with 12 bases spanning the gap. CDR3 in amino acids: CASSLKVGGTGELFF. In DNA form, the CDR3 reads TGTGCCAGCAGCTTAAAGGTCGGCGGGACCGGGGAGCTGTTTTTT.

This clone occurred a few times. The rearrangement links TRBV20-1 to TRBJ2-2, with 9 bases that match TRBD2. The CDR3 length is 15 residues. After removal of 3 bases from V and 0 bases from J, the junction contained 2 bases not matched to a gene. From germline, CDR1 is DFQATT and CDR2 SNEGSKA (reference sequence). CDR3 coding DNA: TGCAGTGCTAGTAGCGGGAGCACGAACACCGGGGAGCTGTTTTTT. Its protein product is CSASSGSTNTGELFF.

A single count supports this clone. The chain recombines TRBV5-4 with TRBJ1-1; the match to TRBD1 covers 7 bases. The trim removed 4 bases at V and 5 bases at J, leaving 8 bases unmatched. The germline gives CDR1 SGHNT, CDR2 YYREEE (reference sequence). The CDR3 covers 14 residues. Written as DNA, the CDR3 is TGTGCCAGCAGCCCCAACGGACAGGAGACTGAAGCTTTCTTT. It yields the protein CASSPNGQETEAFF.

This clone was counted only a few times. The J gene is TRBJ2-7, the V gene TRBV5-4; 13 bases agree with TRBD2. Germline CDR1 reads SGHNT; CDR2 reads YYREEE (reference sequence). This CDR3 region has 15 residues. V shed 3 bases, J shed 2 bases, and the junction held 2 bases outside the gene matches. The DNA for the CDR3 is TGTGCCAGCAGCTGGGGACTAGCGGGGACCTACGAGCAGTACTTC. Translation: CASSWGLAGTYEQYF.

The CDR3 loop reads CASSREPEGNGYTF. The CDR3 DNA sequence: TGTGCCAGCTCCCGGGAACCAGAGGGCAATGGCTACACCTTC. The V call is TRBV18, the J call TRBJ1-2; D is undetermined. The CDR3 length is 14 residues. Trimming took 6 bases from V and 6 from J, leaving 17 bases between them. Germline V lookup: CDR1 KGHSH, CDR2 LQKENI.

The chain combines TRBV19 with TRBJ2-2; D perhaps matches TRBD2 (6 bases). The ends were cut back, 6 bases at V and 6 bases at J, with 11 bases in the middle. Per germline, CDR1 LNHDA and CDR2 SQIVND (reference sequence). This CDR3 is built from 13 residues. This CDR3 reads CASRKLAPGELFF. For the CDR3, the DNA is TGTGCCAGTAGGAAACTAGCTCCCGGGGAGCTGTTTTTT.

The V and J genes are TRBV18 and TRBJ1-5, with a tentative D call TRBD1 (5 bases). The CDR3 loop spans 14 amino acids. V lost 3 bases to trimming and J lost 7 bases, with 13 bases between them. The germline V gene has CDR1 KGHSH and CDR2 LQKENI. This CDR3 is CASSPTRDSQPQHF. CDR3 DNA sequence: TGTGCCAGCTCACCTACCAGGGATAGCCAGCCCCAGCATTTT.

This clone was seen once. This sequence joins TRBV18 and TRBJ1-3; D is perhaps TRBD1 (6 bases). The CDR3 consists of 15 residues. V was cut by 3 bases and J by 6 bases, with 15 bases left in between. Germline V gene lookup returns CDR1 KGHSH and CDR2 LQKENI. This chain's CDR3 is CASSPLGQFENTIYF. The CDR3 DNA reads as TGTGCCAGCTCACCCCTAGGACAGTTTGAAAACACCATATATTTT.

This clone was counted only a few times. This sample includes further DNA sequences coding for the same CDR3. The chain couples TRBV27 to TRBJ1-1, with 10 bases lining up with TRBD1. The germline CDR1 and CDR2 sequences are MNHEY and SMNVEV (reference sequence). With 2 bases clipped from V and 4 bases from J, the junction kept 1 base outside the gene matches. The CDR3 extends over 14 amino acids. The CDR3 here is CASSLRTGGTEAFF. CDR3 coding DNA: TGTGCCAGCAGTTTAAGGACAGGGGGCACTGAAGCTTTCTTT.

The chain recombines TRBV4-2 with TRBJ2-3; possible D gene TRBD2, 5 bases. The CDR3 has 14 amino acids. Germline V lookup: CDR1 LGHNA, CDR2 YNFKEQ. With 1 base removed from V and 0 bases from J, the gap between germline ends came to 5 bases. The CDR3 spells CASSQGTSTDTQYF. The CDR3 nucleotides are TGTGCCAGCAGCCAAGGGACTAGCACAGATACGCAGTATTTT.

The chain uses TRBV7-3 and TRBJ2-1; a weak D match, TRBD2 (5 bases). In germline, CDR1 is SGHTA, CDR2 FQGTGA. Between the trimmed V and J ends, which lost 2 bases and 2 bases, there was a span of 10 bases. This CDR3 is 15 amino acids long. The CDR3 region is CASSLLAQAYNEQFF. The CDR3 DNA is TGTGCCAGCAGCTTACTAGCTCAAGCCTACAATGAGCAGTTCTTC.

The CDR3 sequence: CASSQRGREGQYF. The CDR3 nucleotides read TGTGCCAGCAGTCAAAGAGGCCGGGAAGGTCAGTACTTC. The chain joins TRBV27 to TRBJ2-4; D perhaps matches TRBD2 (5 bases). Germline CDR1 is MNHEY and CDR2 is SMNVEV (reference sequence). This CDR3 spans 13 amino acids. Trimming took off 5 bases at V and 12 bases at J, with 17 bases between the two ends.